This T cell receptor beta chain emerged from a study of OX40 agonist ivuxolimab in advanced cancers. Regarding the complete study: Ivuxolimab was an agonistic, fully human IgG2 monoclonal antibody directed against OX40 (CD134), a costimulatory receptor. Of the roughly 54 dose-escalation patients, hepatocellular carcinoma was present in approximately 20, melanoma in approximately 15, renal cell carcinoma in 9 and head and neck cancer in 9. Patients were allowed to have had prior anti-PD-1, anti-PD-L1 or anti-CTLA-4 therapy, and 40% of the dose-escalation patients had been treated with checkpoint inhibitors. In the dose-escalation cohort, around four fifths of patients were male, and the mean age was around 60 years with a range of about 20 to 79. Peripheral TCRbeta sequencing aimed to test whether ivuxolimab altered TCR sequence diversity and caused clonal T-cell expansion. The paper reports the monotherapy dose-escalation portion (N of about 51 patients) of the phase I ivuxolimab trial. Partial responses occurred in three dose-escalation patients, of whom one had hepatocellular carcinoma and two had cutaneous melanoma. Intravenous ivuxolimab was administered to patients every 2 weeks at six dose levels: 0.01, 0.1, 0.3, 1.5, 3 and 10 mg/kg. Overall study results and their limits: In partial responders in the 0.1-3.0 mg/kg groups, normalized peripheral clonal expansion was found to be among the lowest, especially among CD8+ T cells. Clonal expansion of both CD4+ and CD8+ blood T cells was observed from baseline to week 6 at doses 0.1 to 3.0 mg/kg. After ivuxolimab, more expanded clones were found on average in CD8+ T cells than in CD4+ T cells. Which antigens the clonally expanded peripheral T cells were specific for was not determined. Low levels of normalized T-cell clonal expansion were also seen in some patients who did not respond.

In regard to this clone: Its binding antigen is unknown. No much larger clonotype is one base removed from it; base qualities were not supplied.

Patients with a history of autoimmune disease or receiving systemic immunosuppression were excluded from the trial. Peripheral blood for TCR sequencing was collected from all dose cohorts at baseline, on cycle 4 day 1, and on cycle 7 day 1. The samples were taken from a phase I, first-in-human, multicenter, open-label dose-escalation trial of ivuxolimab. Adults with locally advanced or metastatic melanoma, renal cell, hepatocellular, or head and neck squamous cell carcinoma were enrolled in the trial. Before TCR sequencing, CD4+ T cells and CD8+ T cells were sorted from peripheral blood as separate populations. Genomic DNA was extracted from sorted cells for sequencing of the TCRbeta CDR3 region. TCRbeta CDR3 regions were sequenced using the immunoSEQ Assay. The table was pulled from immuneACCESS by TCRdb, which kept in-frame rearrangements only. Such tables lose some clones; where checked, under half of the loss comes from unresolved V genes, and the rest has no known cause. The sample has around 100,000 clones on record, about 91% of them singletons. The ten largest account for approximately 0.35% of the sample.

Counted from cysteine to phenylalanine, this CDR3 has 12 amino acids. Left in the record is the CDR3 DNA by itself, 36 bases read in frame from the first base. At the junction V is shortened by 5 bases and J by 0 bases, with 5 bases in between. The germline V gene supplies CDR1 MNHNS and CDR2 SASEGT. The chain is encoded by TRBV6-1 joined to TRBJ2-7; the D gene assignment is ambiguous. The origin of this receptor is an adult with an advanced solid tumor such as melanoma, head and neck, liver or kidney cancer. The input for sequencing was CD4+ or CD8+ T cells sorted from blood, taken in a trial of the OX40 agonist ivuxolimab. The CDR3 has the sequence CASSPPSYEQYF. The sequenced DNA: TGTGCCAGCAGTCCCCCCTCCTACGAGCAGTACTTC.